What follows is one T cell receptor (beta chain) and its context. PCR used 60 Vbeta primers and 13 Jbeta primers. Profiled with immunoSEQ multiplex PCR; TCRdb holds only in-frame clones, not every one. This table has about 170,000 clones, around 84% appearing once. The CDR3 is made up of 14 amino acids. V lost 1 base and J lost 1, with 8 bases in between. The germline V gene encodes CDR1 SEHNR and CDR2 FQNEAQ (reference sequence). This specimen belongs to a study of cytomegalovirus exposure and HLA in healthy donors. What was sequenced was PBMCs. The TCR originated in a young man in good health and CMV-seropositive. The J gene is TRBJ2-7, the V gene TRBV7-9; D unresolved. This CDR3 is CASSLGARSYEQYF. The CDR3 DNA reads as TGTGCCAGCAGCTTAGGGGCCAGATCCTACGAGCAGTACTTC. Drawing the rest from reference TRBV7-9 and TRBJ2-7, the complete variable domain is DTGVSQNPRHKITKRGQNVTFRCDPISEHNRLYWYRQTLGQGPEFLTYFQNEAQLEKSRLLSDRFSAERPKGSFSTLEIQRTEQGDSAMYLCASSLGARSYEQYFGPGTRLTVT.